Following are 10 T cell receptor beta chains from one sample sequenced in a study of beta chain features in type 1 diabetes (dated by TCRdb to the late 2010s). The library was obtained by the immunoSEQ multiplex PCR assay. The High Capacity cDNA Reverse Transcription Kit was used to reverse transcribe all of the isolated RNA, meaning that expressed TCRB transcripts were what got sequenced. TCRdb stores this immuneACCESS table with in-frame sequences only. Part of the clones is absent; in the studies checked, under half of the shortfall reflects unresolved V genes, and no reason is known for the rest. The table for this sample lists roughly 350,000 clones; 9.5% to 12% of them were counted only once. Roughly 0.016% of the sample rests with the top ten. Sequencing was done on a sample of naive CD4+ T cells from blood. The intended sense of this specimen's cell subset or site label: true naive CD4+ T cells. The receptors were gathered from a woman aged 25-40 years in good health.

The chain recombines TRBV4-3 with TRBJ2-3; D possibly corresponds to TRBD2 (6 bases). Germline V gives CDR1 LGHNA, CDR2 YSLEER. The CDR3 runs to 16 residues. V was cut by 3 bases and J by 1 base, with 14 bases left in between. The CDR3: CASSHHNQRGTDTQYF. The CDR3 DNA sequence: TGCGCCAGCAGCCACCACAACCAGCGGGGCACAGATACGCAGTATTTT.

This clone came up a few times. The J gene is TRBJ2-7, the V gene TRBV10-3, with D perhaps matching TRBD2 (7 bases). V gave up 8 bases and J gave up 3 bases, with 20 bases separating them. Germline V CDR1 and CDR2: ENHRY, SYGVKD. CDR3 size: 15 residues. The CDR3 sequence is CAISGAASGIYEQYF. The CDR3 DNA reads TGTGCCATCTCGGGGGCGGCTAGCGGAATCTACGAGCAGTACTTC.

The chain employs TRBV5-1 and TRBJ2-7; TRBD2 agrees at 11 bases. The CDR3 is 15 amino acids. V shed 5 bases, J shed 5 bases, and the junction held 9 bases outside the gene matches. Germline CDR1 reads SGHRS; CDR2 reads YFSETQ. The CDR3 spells CASSPTSGKIHEQYF. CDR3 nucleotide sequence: TGCGCCAGCAGTCCGACTAGCGGGAAAATCCACGAGCAGTACTTC.

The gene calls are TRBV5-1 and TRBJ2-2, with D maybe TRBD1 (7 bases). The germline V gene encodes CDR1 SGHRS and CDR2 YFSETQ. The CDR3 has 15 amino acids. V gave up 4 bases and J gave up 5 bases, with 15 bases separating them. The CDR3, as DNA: TGCGCCAGCAGCGCACGGACAGGAGGGACCGGGGAGCTGTTTTTT. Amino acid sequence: CASSARTGGTGELFF.

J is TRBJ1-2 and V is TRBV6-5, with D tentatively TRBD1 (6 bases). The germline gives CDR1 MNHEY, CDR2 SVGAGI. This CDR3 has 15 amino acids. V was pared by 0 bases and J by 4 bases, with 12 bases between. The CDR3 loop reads CASSYSRGKTYGYTF. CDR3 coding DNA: TGTGCCAGCAGTTACTCGAGGGGGAAGACCTATGGCTACACCTTC.

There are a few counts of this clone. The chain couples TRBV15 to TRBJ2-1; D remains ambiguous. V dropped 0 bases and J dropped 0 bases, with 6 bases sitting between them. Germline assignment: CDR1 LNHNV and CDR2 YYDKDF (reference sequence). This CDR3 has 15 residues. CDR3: CATSREWSSYNEQFF. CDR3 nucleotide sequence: TGTGCCACCAGCAGAGAATGGAGCTCCTACAATGAGCAGTTCTTC.

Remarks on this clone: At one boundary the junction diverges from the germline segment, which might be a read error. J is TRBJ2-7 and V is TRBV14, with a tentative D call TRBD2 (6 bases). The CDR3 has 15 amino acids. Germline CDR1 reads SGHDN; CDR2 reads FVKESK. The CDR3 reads CASSQDSGGGTPASF. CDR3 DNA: TGTGCCAGCAGCCAAGATAGCGGCGGAGGGACCCCGGCCTCTTTC. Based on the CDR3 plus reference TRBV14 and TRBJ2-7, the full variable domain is EAGVTQFPSHSVIEKGQTVTLRCDPISGHDNLYWYRRVMGKEIKFLLHFVKESKQDESGMPNNRFLAERTGGTYSTLKVQPAELEDSGVYFCASSQDSGGGTPASFGPGTRLTVT.

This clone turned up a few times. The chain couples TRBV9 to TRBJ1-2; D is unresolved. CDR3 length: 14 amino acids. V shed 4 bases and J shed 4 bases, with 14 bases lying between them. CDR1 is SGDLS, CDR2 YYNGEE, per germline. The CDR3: CASSPRTGLYGYTF. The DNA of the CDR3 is TGTGCCAGCAGCCCGCGAACGGGTCTCTATGGCTACACCTTC.

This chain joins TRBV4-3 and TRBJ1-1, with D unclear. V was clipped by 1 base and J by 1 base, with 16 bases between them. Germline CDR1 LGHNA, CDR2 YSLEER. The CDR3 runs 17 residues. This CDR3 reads CASSQVPRTGTNTEAFF. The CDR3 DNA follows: TGCGCCAGCAGCCAAGTCCCTCGGACGGGAACGAACACTGAAGCTTTCTTT.

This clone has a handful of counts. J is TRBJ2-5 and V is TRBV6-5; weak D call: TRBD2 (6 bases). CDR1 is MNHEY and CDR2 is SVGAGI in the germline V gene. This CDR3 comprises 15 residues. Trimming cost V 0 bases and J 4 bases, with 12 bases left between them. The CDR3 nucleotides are TGTGCCAGCAGTTACTCGATGGGACTTGGAGAGACCCAGTACTTC. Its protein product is CASSYSMGLGETQYF.